The 14 T cell receptor beta chains in this list originate from one sample, sequenced in a study of beta chain features in type 1 diabetes. Reverse transcription of all isolated RNA meant that expressed TCRB transcripts were sequenced. TCRdb's copy holds only in-frame clones and misses some; the assay was immunoSEQ multiplex PCR. The repertoire has hundreds of thousands of clones, more than 9.5% of them found once; the top ten carry approximately 0.045%. Material for sequencing was naive CD4+ T cells from blood. Receptor source: a woman aged 18-29 years in good health.

With respect to this clone: A much larger clonotype is one base distant, so this may be a read error. The rearrangement links TRBV30 to TRBJ2-7; TRBD2 might be the D (6 bases). Per the germline V gene, CDR1 is GTSNPN and CDR2 is SVGIG (reference sequence). Trimming left V 5 bases short and J 0 bases short, with 14 bases between. This CDR3 region has 14 residues. CDR3 sequence: CAWVRDPYSYEQYF. The CDR3 DNA reads TGTGCCTGGGTGCGGGACCCATACTCCTACGAGCAGTACTTC.

In its sample, this clone was seen a few times. At one of its ends the junction is not consistent with the germline gene, which may arise from a read error. This chain connects TRBV7-9 to TRBJ1-6; tentatively, D is TRBD1 (5 bases). CDR3 length: 14 residues. Germline CDR1 and CDR2: SEHNR and FQNEAQ (reference sequence). CDR3: CASSSLPTTGTRGF. CDR3 nucleotide sequence: TGTGCCAGCAGCTCACTGCCCACAACCGGGACTAGAGGTTTT.

This chain connects TRBV27 to TRBJ1-1, with 8 bases that match TRBD1. CDR3 size: 14 residues. With V trimmed by 2 bases and J by 2 bases, 1 base remained unmatched. Germline V lookup: CDR1 MNHEY, CDR2 SMNVEV (reference sequence). For the CDR3, the DNA is TGTGCCAGCAGTTTAGACAGGGGTAACACTGAAGCTTTCTTT. Translation gives CASSLDRGNTEAFF.

The V gene is TRBV2, the J gene TRBJ2-1, with D unresolved. Germline assignment: CDR1 SNHLY and CDR2 FYNNEI. The CDR3 is 16 amino acids. Trimming cost V 4 bases and J 0 bases, with 13 bases left between them. DNA for the CDR3: TGTGCCAGCAGTGGCCAGCTCCTAAGCTCCTACAATGAGCAGTTCTTC. This translates into CASSGQLLSSYNEQFF.

This clone showed up just a few times. The chain is built from TRBV18 and TRBJ2-7; TRBD1 agrees at 10 bases. CDR1 and CDR2 (germline): KGHSH, LQKENI. After removal of 5 bases from V and 4 bases from J, the junction contained 8 bases not matched to a gene. The CDR3 covers 15 residues. CDR3 in DNA: TGTGCCAGCTCAGTCCGGGACAGGGGTTGGTACGAGCAGTACTTC. Encoded protein: CASSVRDRGWYEQYF.

This chain connects TRBV7-9 to TRBJ1-2; tentatively, D is TRBD1 (5 bases). Germline lookup yields CDR1 SEHNR and CDR2 FQNEAQ (reference sequence). Deletions cut 4 bases from V and 8 bases from J, with 14 bases between. This CDR3 region has 13 residues. CDR3 DNA: TGTGCCAGCAGCTCTAGGGGACGGGGAGGCTACACCTTC. It specifies CASSSRGRGGYTF.

This clone was seen only a few times. The chain joins TRBV7-2 to TRBJ1-2, with unresolved D. Germline values: CDR1 SGHTA, CDR2 FQGNSA. The germline V and J ends were trimmed by 3 bases and 1 base, with 3 bases remaining between them. CDR3 length equals 12 residues. This chain's CDR3 is CASSFINYGYTF. The CDR3 DNA reads as TGTGCCAGCAGCTTCATTAACTATGGCTACACCTTC.

The chain recombines TRBV2 with TRBJ1-5; 8 positions agree with TRBD1. The CDR3 covers 12 residues. The junction had 3 bases not matched to a gene; V was cut back by 4 bases and J by 10 bases. Germline CDR1 reads SNHLY; CDR2 reads FYNNEI. Here the CDR3 reads CASSGDRPPQHF. The CDR3 nucleotides read TGTGCCAGCAGTGGGGACAGGCCTCCCCAGCATTTT. Based on the CDR3 plus reference TRBV2 and TRBJ1-5, the full variable domain is EPEVTQTPSHQVTQMGQEVILRCVPISNHLYFYWYRQILGQKVEFLVSFYNNEISEKSEIFDDQFSVERPDGSNFTLKIRSTKLEDSAMYFCASSGDRPPQHFGDGTRLSIL.

The V call is TRBV2, the J call TRBJ2-7, with D maybe TRBD2 (6 bases). The germline gives CDR1 SNHLY, CDR2 FYNNEI. CDR3 length equals 15 residues. V lost 7 bases to trimming and J lost 2 bases, with 18 bases between them. In nucleotides, the CDR3 is TGTGCCAGCACCTACCGGACTACGGGCACCTACGAGCAGTACTTC. The encoded protein is CASTYRTTGTYEQYF.

This chain connects TRBV7-2 to TRBJ2-7; 8 nucleotides align to TRBD1. Germline V lookup: CDR1 SGHTA, CDR2 FQGNSA. The V gene end was trimmed by 4 bases and the J gene end by 1 base; junction bases not matched to a gene: 3. The CDR3 is 14 amino acids. The CDR3 nucleotides are TGTGCCAGCAGCTACTGGACAGGGTCCTACGAGCAGTACTTC. Translated: CASSYWTGSYEQYF. The full variable domain, rest sourced from reference TRBV7-2 and TRBJ2-7, is GAGVSQSPSNKVTEKGKDVELRCDPISGHTALYWYRQSLGQGLEFLIYFQGNSAPDKSGLPSDRFSAERTGGSVSTLTIQRTQQEDSAVYLCASSYWTGSYEQYFGPGTRLTVT.

In its sample, this clone was seen a few times. The J gene is TRBJ1-4, the V gene TRBV5-1; 7 bases line up with TRBD1. The CDR3 is 15 amino acids. Germline V gene lookup returns CDR1 SGHRS and CDR2 YFSETQ. Trimming removed 5 bases from V and 4 bases from J; junction bases left unmatched: 8. The DNA of the CDR3 is TGCGCCAGCAGTCCCGGGACAGCTTATAATGAAAAACTGTTTTTT. It encodes CASSPGTAYNEKLFF.

Concerning this clone itself: This same CDR3 is encoded by further DNA sequences in the sample. The chain uses TRBV7-2 and TRBJ2-7; D gene uncertain. The CDR3 runs 13 residues. Trimming took off 3 bases at V and 2 bases at J, with 8 bases between the two ends. Germline V CDR1 and CDR2: SGHTA, FQGNSA. The CDR3 region is CASSLVQTYEQYF. The DNA for the CDR3 is TGTGCCAGCAGCTTGGTACAAACCTACGAGCAGTACTTC.

This chain joins TRBV4-3 and TRBJ2-3; 9 positions agree with TRBD1. CDR3 length equals 14 residues. V dropped 5 bases and J dropped 4; count of bases not matched to a gene: 4. Germline loops: CDR1 LGHNA, CDR2 YSLEER. The CDR3 nucleotides are TGCGCCAGCAGCTACCGGGACAGGGCAGATACGCAGTATTTT. Protein product: CASSYRDRADTQYF.

The chain joins TRBV11-1 to TRBJ2-5; 8 bases line up with TRBD1. V dropped 5 bases and J dropped 5; count of bases not matched to a gene: 4. The CDR3 is made up of 13 amino acids. Germline V gene lookup returns CDR1 SGHAT and CDR2 FQDESV (reference sequence). CDR3 sequence: CASSPHRGETQYF. The CDR3 DNA follows: TGTGCCAGCAGCCCTCACAGGGGGGAGACCCAGTACTTC.